Listed here are 22 T cell receptor beta chains from one sample, sequenced in a study of shared clonotypes between healthy human individuals. Sequencing was performed with immunoSEQ multiplex PCR; in TCRdb, only in-frame clones are kept and a portion is missing. The table lists approximately 740,000 clones, about 74% of them singletons. Specimen: memory CD4+ T cells sorted from blood. Documented subset: CD45RA-negative fraction. Receptors originate from a woman in her twenties or thirties in good health.

In its sample, this clone was seen once. The chain uses TRBV18 and TRBJ1-2, with a possible D match to TRBD1 (5 bases). Trimming pared 6 bases from V and 3 bases from J, leaving 14 bases between. Germline assignment: CDR1 KGHSH and CDR2 LQKENI. CDR3 length equals 14 residues. CDR3 sequence: CASSGRGGDYGYTF. The CDR3 nucleotides are TGTGCCAGCTCCGGCCGAGGAGGGGACTATGGCTACACCTTC.

On this clone: This sample includes further DNA sequences coding for the same CDR3. The chain combines TRBV5-4 with TRBJ1-2, with a tentative D call TRBD1 (6 bases). There are 15 residues in the CDR3. V was trimmed by 4 bases and J by 11 bases, leaving 24 bases between them. The germline V gene encodes CDR1 SGHNT and CDR2 YYREEE (reference sequence). The CDR3 sequence: CASSLESRGRAGYTF. The CDR3 bases are TGTGCCAGCAGCCTCGAATCCAGGGGAAGGGCTGGTTACACCTTC.

The chain recombines TRBV2 with TRBJ1-1, with D possibly TRBD1 on 5 matching bases. Between the trimmed V and J ends, which lost 3 bases and 11 bases, there was a span of 22 bases. The CDR3 consists of 15 residues. Germline V gives CDR1 SNHLY, CDR2 FYNNEI. The CDR3 loop reads CASSDQGRSLVEAFF. The CDR3 nucleotides read TGTGCCAGCAGTGATCAGGGAAGGTCGCTGGTTGAGGCTTTCTTT.

This clone showed up just a few times. The rearrangement uses TRBV10-3 and TRBJ1-2, with D possibly TRBD1 on 6 matching bases. Germline V lookup: CDR1 ENHRY, CDR2 SYGVKD. This CDR3 comprises 13 residues. The V and J ends lost 4 bases and 7 bases respectively, with 13 bases between them. CDR3 region: CAISVVGASGYTF. CDR3 DNA sequence: TGTGCCATCAGTGTAGTGGGGGCAAGTGGCTACACCTTC.

The CDR3 nucleotides are TGTGCCAGCCGCCTCGGCAGGGGGGGCACTGAAGCTTTCTTT. This codes for CASRLGRGGTEAFF. This chain uses TRBV28 with TRBJ1-1; 7 bases align to TRBD1. The CDR3 runs to 14 residues. CDR1 is MDHEN, CDR2 SYDVKM, per germline. Trimming at V came to 8 bases and at J to 4 bases, leaving 10 bases not matched to a gene.

This clone occurred many times. Other DNA sequences in this sample translate to the same CDR3. This chain connects TRBV7-2 to TRBJ2-3; D ambiguous. The CDR3 has 15 amino acids. Germline values: CDR1 SGHTA, CDR2 FQGNSA. With 1 base removed from V and 0 bases from J, the gap between germline ends came to 8 bases. The CDR3 region is CASSLGHPSTDTQYF. Here the CDR3 DNA reads TGTGCCAGCAGCTTAGGCCATCCTAGCACAGATACGCAGTATTTT.

The chain carries TRBV7-3 and TRBJ1-5; D is perhaps TRBD1 (5 bases). CDR3 length: 17 residues. Germline V gene data show CDR1 as SGHTA and CDR2 as FQGTGA. Trimming pared 4 bases from V and 2 bases from J, leaving 18 bases between. The DNA for the CDR3 is TGTGCCAGCAGCTGGGGCCGGCCCACAAGGGGCAATCAGCCCCAGCATTTT. This translates into CASSWGRPTRGNQPQHF. The complete variable domain, with remaining parts taken from reference TRBV7-3 and TRBJ1-5, reads GAGVSQTPSNKVTEKGKYVELRCDPISGHTALYWYRQSLGQGPEFLIYFQGTGAADDSGLPNDRFFAVRPEGSVSTLKIQRTERGDSAVYLCASSWGRPTRGNQPQHFGDGTRLSIL.

The V call is TRBV6-1, the J call TRBJ1-1; TRBD1 aligns across 7 bases. The CDR3 loop spans 18 amino acids. CDR1 and CDR2 from the germline V gene are MNHNS and SASEGT. J lost 1 base, V lost 1 base, and 12 bases had no gene match. CDR3 nucleotides: TGTGCCAGCAGTGAAGTGACAGGGCCGGGTATTTGGAACACTGAAGCTTTCTTT. Protein sequence: CASSEVTGPGIWNTEAFF.

The J gene is TRBJ2-3, the V gene TRBV5-3; TRBD2 might be the D (5 bases). TRBV5-3 belongs to the ORF category, with a function that is uncertain. CDR3 size: 12 residues. Trimming removed 0 bases from V and 6 bases from J, with 5 bases in between. The CDR3 DNA reads as TGTGCCAGAAGCTTGGGCGGGGATACGCAGTATTTT. Translated, it gives CARSLGGDTQYF.

The chain is built from TRBV28 and TRBJ2-1; D uncertain. Trimming took off 3 bases at V and 2 bases at J, with 8 bases between the two ends. The germline V gene encodes CDR1 MDHEN and CDR2 SYDVKM. The CDR3 has 14 amino acids. As DNA, the CDR3 is TGTGCCAGCAGTTTGGTTATGGCCTACAATGAGCAGTTCTTC. Protein: CASSLVMAYNEQFF.

As regards this clone: Other DNA sequences within the sample encode an identical CDR3. The chain uses TRBV27 and TRBJ2-3; the D is unclear. Germline assignment: CDR1 MNHEY and CDR2 SMNVEV (reference sequence). The germline V and J ends were trimmed by 5 bases and 5 bases, with 5 bases remaining between them. CDR3 length: 11 residues. The CDR3 bases are TGTGCCAGCAGTATAGGAGATACGCAGTATTTT. Its translation is CASSIGDTQYF.

As concerns this clone: One junction end disagrees with the germline gene, perhaps due to a read error. The V gene is TRBV30, the J gene TRBJ2-2; 11 bases map to TRBD1. CDR3 length equals 15 residues. CDR1 and CDR2 from the germline V gene are GTSNPN and SVGIG (reference sequence). CDR3 amino acids: CARPGTGGYTGELFF. The CDR3 coding sequence is TGTGCCCGTCCCGGGACAGGGGGGTACACTGGGGAGCTGTTTTTT.

V and J are TRBV27 and TRBJ2-7, with D unresolved. The CDR3 totals 13 residues. Germline V lookup: CDR1 MNHEY, CDR2 SMNVEV (reference sequence). V was clipped by 3 bases and J by 6 bases, with 12 bases between them. Here the CDR3 reads CASSFRSVPEQYF. CDR3 in DNA: TGTGCCAGCAGTTTTCGATCGGTACCCGAGCAGTACTTC.

The chain joins TRBV30 to TRBJ1-1; no definite D call. The ends were cut back, 2 bases at V and 5 bases at J, with 9 bases in the middle. This CDR3 contains 12 residues. Per the germline V gene, CDR1 is GTSNPN and CDR2 is SVGIG (reference sequence). CDR3 region: CAWSSGGTEAFF. CDR3 sequence (DNA): TGTGCCTGGAGTTCCGGAGGGACTGAAGCTTTCTTT.

The chain uses TRBV6-6 and TRBJ2-3, with D uncertain. The V end lost 6 bases, the J end lost 9 bases, and 16 bases lay between the germline ends. The germline V gene has CDR1 MNHNY and CDR2 SVGAGI (reference sequence). This CDR3 is 13 amino acids long. CDR3 amino acids: CASSASLLATQYF. CDR3 bases: TGTGCCAGCAGCGCAAGTTTATTGGCCACGCAGTATTTT.

The CDR3 protein is CASSPGQSGEAFF. As DNA, the CDR3 is TGTGCCAGCTCACCAGGCCAGAGCGGAGAAGCTTTCTTT. The chain uses TRBV18 and TRBJ1-1; D is undetermined. CDR3 size: 13 residues. Germline loops: CDR1 KGHSH, CDR2 LQKENI. The V gene lost 2 bases and the J gene lost 8 bases, with 12 bases spanning the gap.

This chain connects TRBV5-1 to TRBJ2-1, with 8 bases aligning to TRBD2. The CDR3 spans 16 residues. Trimming removed 0 bases from V and 9 bases from J; junction bases left unmatched: 11. Germline-derived CDR1 and CDR2 are SGHRS and YFSETQ. In DNA, the CDR3 is TGCGCCAGCAGCTTGGGTGCGGGAGGAGGTGTGGGTGAGCAGTTCTTC. It encodes CASSLGAGGGVGEQFF.

V and J are TRBV5-1 and TRBJ1-1; tentatively, D is TRBD1 (6 bases). Deletions cut 7 bases from V and 1 base from J, with 11 bases between. Germline V gene data show CDR1 as SGHRS and CDR2 as YFSETQ. The CDR3 has 13 amino acids. CDR3 protein: CASGKTGNTEAFF. For the CDR3, the DNA is TGCGCCAGCGGCAAGACAGGGAACACTGAAGCTTTCTTT.

This clone occurred a few times. This chain links TRBV15 with TRBJ2-5; D is perhaps TRBD1 (5 bases). V was shortened by 4 bases and J by 5 bases, with 11 bases between the two germline ends. The CDR3 totals 13 residues. Per germline, CDR1 LNHNV and CDR2 YYDKDF (reference sequence). In DNA, the CDR3 is TGTGCCACCAGCACCAGGGCAGGGGAGACCCAGTACTTC. It translates to CATSTRAGETQYF. Full variable domain (remainder filled in from reference TRBV15 and TRBJ2-5): DAMVIQNPRYQVTQFGKPVTLSCSQTLNHNVMYWYQQKSSQAPKLLFHYYDKDFNNEADTPDNFQSRRPNTSFCFLDIRSPGLGDTAMYLCATSTRAGETQYFGPGTRLLVL.

On this clone: The sample has other DNA sequences that encode this CDR3 too. The chain combines TRBV29-1 with TRBJ2-7; perhaps TRBD2 as D (6 bases). Per the germline V gene, CDR1 is SQVTM and CDR2 is ANQGSEA. The V and J ends lost 6 bases and 0 bases respectively, with 9 bases between them. This CDR3 contains 12 residues. CDR3 coding DNA: TGCAGCGTAGGGACTGCCTCCTACGAGCAGTACTTC. It encodes CSVGTASYEQYF.

The chain couples TRBV9 to TRBJ1-2; D ambiguous. This CDR3 comprises 12 residues. Trimming removed 4 bases from V and 5 bases from J, with 9 bases in between. Per germline, CDR1 SGDLS and CDR2 YYNGEE. CDR3 region: CASSTQGYGYTF. The CDR3 DNA follows: TGTGCCAGCAGCACCCAAGGGTATGGCTACACCTTC.

The chain uses TRBV11-2 and TRBJ2-7; 9 nucleotides line up with TRBD1. The CDR3 covers 15 residues. J gave up 9 bases and V 7 bases, and 16 bases lay outside the gene matches. Germline V lookup: CDR1 SGHAT, CDR2 FQNNGV. CDR3 protein: CASNLMGQGVGGQYF. The CDR3 coding sequence is TGTGCCAGCAACCTAATGGGACAGGGAGTCGGAGGGCAGTACTTC.